The 5 T cell receptor beta chains reported below all come from one sample, sequenced in a study of response to subunit inactivated influenza vaccine. TCRdb analysed the RT-PCR reads with MiXCR anew, one entry per CDR3 protein. The sample carries more than 550,000 distinct CDR3 sequences, 11% recorded once. Separately, the same data were catalogued under a study of T cells expressing NK-cell markers. As that report states: cDNA encoding TCR beta was synthesized via 5'RACE template switching incorporating UMIs.

Source: PBMCs from blood, taken on the day of vaccination. The receptors come from a man in his forties or fifties who received an inactivated influenza vaccine.

This clonotype was observed a few times. CDR3 protein: CASSYSPGPTDTQYF. The CDR3 DNA follows: TGTGCCAGCAGTTACTCGCCAGGCCCCACAGATACGCAGTATTTT. The chain has TRBV6-5 and TRBJ2-3; D is ambiguous. Between the trimmed V and J ends, which lost 0 bases and 2 bases, there was a span of 9 bases. Germline V gene sequence: CDR1 MNHEY, CDR2 SVGAGI. The CDR3 spans 15 residues.

The rearrangement joins TRBV18 to TRBJ2-7; 8 positions match TRBD2. Trimming at V came to 2 bases and at J to 3 bases, leaving 3 bases not matched to a gene. CDR3 size: 14 residues. From germline, CDR1 is KGHSH and CDR2 LQKENI. The DNA of the CDR3 is TGTGCCAGCTCACCATCGGGAGGGTACTACGAGCAGTACTTC. This sequence encodes CASSPSGGYYEQYF. The full variable domain, rest sourced from reference TRBV18 and TRBJ2-7, is NAGVMQNPRHLVRRRGQEARLRCSPMKGHSHVYWYRQLPEEGLKFMVYLQKENIIDESGMPKERFSAEFPKEGPSILRIQQVVRGDSAAYFCASSPSGGYYEQYFGPGTRLTVT.

This clonotype came up a few times. This chain joins TRBV19 and TRBJ1-2; unclear D gene. Trimming removed 3 bases at V and 8 bases at J, with 10 bases between. The CDR3 sequence is 12 residues long. CDR1 is LNHDA and CDR2 is SQIVND in the germline V gene (reference sequence). In nucleotides, the CDR3 is TGTGCCAGTAGTATGGTTGGGCCCGGCTACACCTTC. It yields the protein CASSMVGPGYTF.

This clonotype occurred many times. V gene TRBV4-2 combines with J gene TRBJ2-3, with D perhaps assigned TRBD1 or TRBD2 (6 bases each). Deletions cut 0 bases from V and 8 bases from J, with 24 bases between. CDR3 size: 18 residues. Per germline, CDR1 LGHNA and CDR2 YNFKEQ. The CDR3 here is CASSQERRRGLLRSTQYF. The CDR3 DNA sequence: TGTGCCAGCAGCCAAGAACGTCGTCGGGGGCTCCTCCGGAGTACGCAGTATTTT.

This rearrangement joins TRBV24-1 to TRBJ1-1; tentatively, D is TRBD1 (6 bases). The CDR3 is 14 amino acids. Looked up from germline, CDR1 is KGHDR and CDR2 is SFDVKD. V lost 7 bases to trimming and J lost 4 bases, with 15 bases between them. CDR3 sequence reads: CATSARGGTTEAFF. The CDR3 bases are TGTGCCACCAGCGCAAGGGGGGGGACCACTGAAGCTTTCTTT.